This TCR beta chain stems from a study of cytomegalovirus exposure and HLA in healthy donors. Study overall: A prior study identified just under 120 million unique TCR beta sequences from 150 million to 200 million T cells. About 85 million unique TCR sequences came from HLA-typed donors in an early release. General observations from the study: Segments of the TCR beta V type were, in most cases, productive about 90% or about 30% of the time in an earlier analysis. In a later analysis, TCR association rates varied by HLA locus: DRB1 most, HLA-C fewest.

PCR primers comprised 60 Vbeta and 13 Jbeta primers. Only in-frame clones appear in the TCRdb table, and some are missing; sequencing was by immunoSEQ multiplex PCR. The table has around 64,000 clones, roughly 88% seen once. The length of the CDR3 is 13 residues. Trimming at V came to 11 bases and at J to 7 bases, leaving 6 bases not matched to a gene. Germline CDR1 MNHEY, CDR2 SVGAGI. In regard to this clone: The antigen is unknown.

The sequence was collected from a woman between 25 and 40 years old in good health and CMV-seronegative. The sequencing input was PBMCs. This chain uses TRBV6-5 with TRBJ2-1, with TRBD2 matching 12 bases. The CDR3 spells CAAGLAGWNEQFF. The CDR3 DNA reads TGTGCCGCCGGACTAGCGGGGTGGAATGAGCAGTTCTTC.